Below, 14 T cell receptor beta chains from the same sample are listed, as sequenced in a study of cytomegalovirus exposure and HLA in healthy donors. The PCR ran on 60 Vbeta and 13 Jbeta primers. Profiling relied on immunoSEQ multiplex PCR, and the TCRdb table lists in-frame clones only, not all of them. The sample has 95,000 to 100,000 clones, around four fifths seen once. The sequencing input was PBMCs. Receptors were obtained from a man aged 35 to 55 in good health and CMV-seronegative.

The genes are TRBV9 and TRBJ2-1; 12 nucleotides match TRBD2. Germline loops: CDR1 SGDLS, CDR2 YYNGEE. CDR3 length: 15 amino acids. J was trimmed by 6 bases and V by 3 bases; bases with no gene match: 4. The CDR3 reads CASSAGLAGFNEQFF. Written as DNA, the CDR3 is TGTGCCAGCAGCGCCGGACTAGCGGGGTTCAATGAGCAGTTCTTC.

This chain uses TRBV7-9 with TRBJ1-3, with D maybe TRBD1 (5 bases). Looked up from germline, CDR1 is SEHNR and CDR2 is FQNEAQ (reference sequence). The length of the CDR3 is 16 residues. V was cut by 5 bases and J by 2 bases, with 16 bases left in between. The CDR3 DNA follows: TGTGCCAGCAGCATAGACAGTCCATGGGCTGGAAACACCATATATTTT. It yields the protein CASSIDSPWAGNTIYF.

The V gene is TRBV6-6, the J gene TRBJ1-2; tentative D call: TRBD1 (5 bases). Germline V gene lookup returns CDR1 MNHNY and CDR2 SVGAGI (reference sequence). V was clipped by 0 bases and J by 5 bases, with 10 bases between them. The CDR3 covers 14 residues. CDR3 amino acids: CASSYSRQPYGYTF. The CDR3 DNA sequence: TGTGCCAGCAGTTACTCGAGACAGCCATATGGCTACACCTTC.

CDR3 nucleotides: TGTGCCAGCAGCTTAGGAGGCGGGGGGCCGGAGCAGTACTTC. Protein product: CASSLGGGGPEQYF. J is TRBJ2-5 and V is TRBV7-9; TRBD2 matches at 8 bases. The CDR3 is 14 residues long. V trimming: 1 base; J trimming: 11 bases; junction bases outside the gene matches: 9. Per the germline V gene, CDR1 is SEHNR and CDR2 is FQNEAQ (reference sequence).

The rearrangement uses TRBV4-2 and TRBJ1-2; D is possibly TRBD1 (5 bases). The CDR3 extends over 14 amino acids. Trimming stripped 2 bases from V and 3 bases from J, with 10 bases between. Germline CDR1 is LGHNA and CDR2 is YNFKEQ. The CDR3, as DNA: TGTGCCAGCAGCCAACTGGGGGAGGACTATGGCTACACCTTC. Translating it yields CASSQLGEDYGYTF.

The chain employs TRBV2 and TRBJ1-5; D is perhaps TRBD1 (5 bases). Trimming removed 6 bases from V and 0 bases from J, with 12 bases in between. Looked up from germline, CDR1 is SNHLY and CDR2 is FYNNEI. CDR3 length: 15 amino acids. The CDR3 coding sequence is TGTGCCAGCAGGACAGCCTCGGGTAGCAATCAGCCCCAGCATTTT. This gives the protein CASRTASGSNQPQHF.

The rearrangement uses TRBV7-2 and TRBJ2-2; 12 nucleotides align to TRBD2. J was trimmed by 4 bases and V by 7 bases; bases with no gene match: 13. The CDR3 runs 18 residues. In germline, CDR1 is SGHTA, CDR2 FQGNSA. Here the CDR3 reads CASNQKSSGGAGTGELFF. The CDR3, as DNA: TGTGCCAGCAACCAGAAGTCTAGCGGGGGGGCGGGCACCGGGGAGCTGTTTTTT.

This chain connects TRBV5-4 to TRBJ2-1, with 7 bases identical to TRBD1. The CDR3 covers 15 residues. In germline, CDR1 is SGHNT, CDR2 YYREEE (reference sequence). With 4 bases clipped from V and 3 bases from J, the junction kept 7 bases outside the gene matches. CDR3 region: CASSTGTESYNEQFF. Written as DNA, the CDR3 is TGTGCCAGCAGCACCGGGACAGAGAGCTACAATGAGCAGTTCTTC.

This clone was seen more than once but under ten times. The rearrangement links TRBV7-3 to TRBJ1-6, with 9 bases identical to TRBD1. V lost 1 base, J lost 6 bases, and 10 bases stayed unmatched. Germline CDR1 is SGHTA and CDR2 is FQGTGA. The length of the CDR3 is 18 residues. CDR3 region: CASSLNTPGTGFNSPLHF. The CDR3 DNA sequence: TGTGCCAGCAGCTTAAATACCCCCGGGACAGGGTTTAATTCACCCCTCCACTTT.

A single count supports this clone. This sequence joins TRBV7-8 and TRBJ2-7; tentatively, D is TRBD1 (5 bases). The CDR3 contains 14 residues. Looked up from germline, CDR1 is SGHVS and CDR2 is FQNEAQ. V lost 1 base and J 2 bases, leaving 9 bases between the germline ends. This CDR3 reads CASSLVQGPYEQYF. The CDR3 DNA sequence: TGTGCCAGCAGCTTAGTCCAGGGCCCCTACGAGCAGTACTTC.

V gene TRBV5-6 combines with J gene TRBJ1-1; 9 bases agree with TRBD1. In germline, CDR1 is SGHDT, CDR2 YYEEEE. J lost 0 bases, V lost 4 bases, and 4 bases had no gene match. The CDR3 length is 15 residues. CDR3 in amino acids: CASSPGQGMNTEAFF. The CDR3 bases are TGTGCCAGCAGCCCAGGACAGGGGATGAACACTGAAGCTTTCTTT.

This clone was observed a single time. This chain uses TRBV7-9 with TRBJ2-5, with D possibly being TRBD1 (6 bases). Deletions cut 4 bases from V and 1 base from J, with 7 bases between. CDR1 SEHNR and CDR2 FQNEAQ come from the germline V gene (reference sequence). The CDR3 covers 13 residues. CDR3 protein: CASSWDIQETQYF. DNA of the CDR3: TGTGCCAGCAGCTGGGACATCCAAGAGACCCAGTACTTC. The whole variable domain, filled in from reference TRBV7-9 and TRBJ2-5, reads DTGVSQNPRHKITKRGQNVTFRCDPISEHNRLYWYRQTLGQGPEFLTYFQNEAQLEKSRLLSDRFSAERPKGSFSTLEIQRTEQGDSAMYLCASSWDIQETQYFGPGTRLLVL.

This chain uses TRBV18 with TRBJ1-1, with 9 bases lining up with TRBD1. V was pared by 5 bases and J by 5 bases, with 6 bases of the junction left unmatched. Germline CDR1 and CDR2: KGHSH and LQKENI. This CDR3 is built from 14 residues. The CDR3 nucleotides read TGTGCCAGCTCATTACGGACAGGGGTGACTGAAGCTTTCTTT. Amino acid sequence: CASSLRTGVTEAFF.

This clone was recorded a few times. V and J are TRBV18 and TRBJ1-4; D remains ambiguous. The CDR3 spans 13 residues. CDR1 and CDR2 (germline): KGHSH, LQKENI. Trimming took off 3 bases at V and 5 bases at J, with 7 bases between the two ends. The CDR3: CASSPRENEKLFF. The CDR3 DNA reads TGTGCCAGCTCACCGCGGGAGAATGAAAAACTGTTTTTT.